This T cell receptor beta chain originates from a study of identical twins. This clonotype showed up just a few times. The cDNA had a unique molecular identifier and a template-switch universal primer site. One entry per CDR3 protein results from TCRdb running MiXCR on the 5' RACE reads. The top ten clones hold roughly 2% of a sample with around 670,000 distinct CDR3 sequences, around 6.1% of them seen once. V was clipped by 3 bases and J by 2 bases, with 5 bases between them. This CDR3 has 12 residues. Germline CDR1 is SEHNR and CDR2 is FQNEAQ (reference sequence). The receptor comes from a man between 18 and 29 years old in good health. V usage is TRBV7-9 and J usage is TRBJ2-7; D is unclear. The sample taken for sequencing was naive T cells sorted from blood. The CDR3 region has the DNA TGTGCCAGCAGCTTGTTCCCCTACGAGCAGTACTTC. Translating gives CASSLFPYEQYF.